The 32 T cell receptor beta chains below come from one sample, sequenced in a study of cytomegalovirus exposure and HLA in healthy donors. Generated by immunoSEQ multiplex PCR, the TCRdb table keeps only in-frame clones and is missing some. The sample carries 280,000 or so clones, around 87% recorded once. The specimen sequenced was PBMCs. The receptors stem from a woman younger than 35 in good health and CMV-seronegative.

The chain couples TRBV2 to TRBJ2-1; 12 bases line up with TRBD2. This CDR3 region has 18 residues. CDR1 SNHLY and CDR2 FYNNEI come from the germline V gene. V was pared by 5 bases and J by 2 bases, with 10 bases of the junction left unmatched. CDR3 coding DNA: TGTGCCAGCAGTCTAAGGACTAGCGGGGTGAGTCCCTACAATGAGCAGTTCTTC. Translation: CASSLRTSGVSPYNEQFF.

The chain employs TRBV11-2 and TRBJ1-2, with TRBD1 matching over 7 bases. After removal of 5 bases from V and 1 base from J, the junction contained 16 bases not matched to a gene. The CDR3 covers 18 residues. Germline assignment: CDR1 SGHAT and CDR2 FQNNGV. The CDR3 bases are TGTGCCAGCAGCAACCCAGGGGGTGCGGGACAGTTTAACTATGGCTACACCTTC. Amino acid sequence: CASSNPGGAGQFNYGYTF.

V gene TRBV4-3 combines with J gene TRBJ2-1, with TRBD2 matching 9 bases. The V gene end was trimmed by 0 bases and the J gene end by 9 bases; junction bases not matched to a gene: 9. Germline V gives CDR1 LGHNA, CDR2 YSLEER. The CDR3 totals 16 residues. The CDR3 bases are TGCGCCAGCAGCCAAGATGAACTAGCGGGTACAATTGAGCAGTTCTTC. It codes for CASSQDELAGTIEQFF.

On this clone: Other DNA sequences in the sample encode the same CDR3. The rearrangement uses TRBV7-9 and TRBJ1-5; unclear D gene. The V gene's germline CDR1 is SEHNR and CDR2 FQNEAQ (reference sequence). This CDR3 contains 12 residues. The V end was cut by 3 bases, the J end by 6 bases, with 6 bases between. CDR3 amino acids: CASSFPGQPQHF. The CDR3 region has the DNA TGTGCCAGCAGCTTCCCAGGTCAGCCCCAGCATTTT. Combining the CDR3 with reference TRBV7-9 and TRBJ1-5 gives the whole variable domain DTGVSQNPRHKITKRGQNVTFRCDPISEHNRLYWYRQTLGQGPEFLTYFQNEAQLEKSRLLSDRFSAERPKGSFSTLEIQRTEQGDSAMYLCASSFPGQPQHFGDGTRLSIL.

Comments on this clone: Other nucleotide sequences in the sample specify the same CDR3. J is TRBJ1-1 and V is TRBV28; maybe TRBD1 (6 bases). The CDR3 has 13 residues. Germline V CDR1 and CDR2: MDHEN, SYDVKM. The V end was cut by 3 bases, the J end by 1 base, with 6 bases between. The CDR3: CASSLTGNTEAFF. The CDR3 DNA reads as TGTGCCAGCAGTTTGACAGGGAACACTGAAGCTTTCTTT.

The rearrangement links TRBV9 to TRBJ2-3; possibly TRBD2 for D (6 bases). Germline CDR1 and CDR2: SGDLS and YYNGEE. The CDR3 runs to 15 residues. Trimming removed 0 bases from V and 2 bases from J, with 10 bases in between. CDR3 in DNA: TGTGCCAGCAGCGTAGCCGGGAGTATCACAGATACGCAGTATTTT. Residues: CASSVAGSITDTQYF.

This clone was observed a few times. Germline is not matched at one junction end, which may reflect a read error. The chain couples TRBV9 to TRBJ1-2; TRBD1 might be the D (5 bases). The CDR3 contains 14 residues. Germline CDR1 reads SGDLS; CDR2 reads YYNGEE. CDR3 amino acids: CASSVGLGQEACSF. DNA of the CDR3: TGTGCCAGCAGCGTAGGGTTGGGGCAGGAAGCTTGCTCCTTC.

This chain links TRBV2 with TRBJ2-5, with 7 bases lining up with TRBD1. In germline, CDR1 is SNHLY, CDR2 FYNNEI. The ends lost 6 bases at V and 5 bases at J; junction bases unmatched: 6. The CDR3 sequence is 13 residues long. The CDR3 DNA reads TGTGCCAGCAGACCCGACAGGGACGAGACCCAGTACTTC. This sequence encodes CASRPDRDETQYF.

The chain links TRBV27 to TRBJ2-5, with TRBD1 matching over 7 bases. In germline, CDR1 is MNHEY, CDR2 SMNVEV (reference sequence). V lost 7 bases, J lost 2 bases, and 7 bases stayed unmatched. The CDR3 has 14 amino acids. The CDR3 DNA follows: TGTGCCAGCAAACCGATGACAGGGCAAGAGACCCAGTACTTC. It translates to CASKPMTGQETQYF.

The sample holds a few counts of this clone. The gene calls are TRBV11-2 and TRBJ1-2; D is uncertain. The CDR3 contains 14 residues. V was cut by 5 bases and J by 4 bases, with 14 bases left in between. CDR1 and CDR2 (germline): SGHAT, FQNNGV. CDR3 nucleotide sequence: TGTGCCAGCAGCCCCCTCGGAGCGGTCTATGGCTACACCTTC. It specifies CASSPLGAVYGYTF.

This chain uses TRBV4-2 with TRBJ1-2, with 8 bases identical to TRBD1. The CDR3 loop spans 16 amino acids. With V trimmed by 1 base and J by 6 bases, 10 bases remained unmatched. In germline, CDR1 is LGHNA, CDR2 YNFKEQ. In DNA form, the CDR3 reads TGTGCCAGCAGCCAAGGTCCCGCAGGGGGCTACGATGGCTACACCTTC. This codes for CASSQGPAGGYDGYTF.

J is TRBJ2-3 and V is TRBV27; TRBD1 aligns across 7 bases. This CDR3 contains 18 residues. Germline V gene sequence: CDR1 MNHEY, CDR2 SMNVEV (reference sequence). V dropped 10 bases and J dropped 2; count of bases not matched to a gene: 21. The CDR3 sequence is CATLHRARDRVLTDTQYF. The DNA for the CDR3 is TGTGCCACCCTCCACCGGGCCCGGGACAGAGTCCTCACAGATACGCAGTATTTT.

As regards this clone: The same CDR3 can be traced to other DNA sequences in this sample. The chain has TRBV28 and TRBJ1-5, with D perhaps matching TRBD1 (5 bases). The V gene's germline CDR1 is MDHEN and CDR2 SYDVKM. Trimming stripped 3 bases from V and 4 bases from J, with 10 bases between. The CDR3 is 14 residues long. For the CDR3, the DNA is TGTGCCAGCAGTTTGTCAGGGTGGAATCAGCCCCAGCATTTT. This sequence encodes CASSLSGWNQPQHF.

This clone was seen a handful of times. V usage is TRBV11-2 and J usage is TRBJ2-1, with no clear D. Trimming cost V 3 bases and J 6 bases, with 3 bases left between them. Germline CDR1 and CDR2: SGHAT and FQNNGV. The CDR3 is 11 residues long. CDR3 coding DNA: TGTGCCAGCAGCTTGCGCAATGAGCAGTTCTTC. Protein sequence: CASSLRNEQFF.

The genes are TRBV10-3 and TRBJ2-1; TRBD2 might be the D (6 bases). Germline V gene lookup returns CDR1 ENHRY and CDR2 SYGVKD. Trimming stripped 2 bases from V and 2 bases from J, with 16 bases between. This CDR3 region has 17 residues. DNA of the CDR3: TGTGCCATCAGTGAGAGGGTGGGCGGGGCCCCCTACAATGAGCAGTTCTTC. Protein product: CAISERVGGAPYNEQFF.

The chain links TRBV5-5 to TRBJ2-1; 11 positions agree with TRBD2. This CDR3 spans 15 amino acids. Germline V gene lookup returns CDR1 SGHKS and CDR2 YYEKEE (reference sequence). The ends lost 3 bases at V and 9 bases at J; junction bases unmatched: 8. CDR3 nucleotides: TGTGCCAGCAGCTATATAGCGGGAGGGCCATTTGAGCAGTTCTTC. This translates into CASSYIAGGPFEQFF.

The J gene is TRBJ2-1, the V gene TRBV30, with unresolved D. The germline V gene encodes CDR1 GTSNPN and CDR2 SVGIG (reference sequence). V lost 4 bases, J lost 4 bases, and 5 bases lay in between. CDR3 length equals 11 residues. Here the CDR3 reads CAWTSYNEQFF. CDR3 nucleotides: TGTGCCTGGACCTCGTACAATGAGCAGTTCTTC.

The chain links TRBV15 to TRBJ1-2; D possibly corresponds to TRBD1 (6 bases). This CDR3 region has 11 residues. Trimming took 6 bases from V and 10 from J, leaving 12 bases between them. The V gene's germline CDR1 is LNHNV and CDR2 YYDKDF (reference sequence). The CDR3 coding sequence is TGTGCCACCAGTGACAGGATTGACTACACCTTC. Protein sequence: CATSDRIDYTF.

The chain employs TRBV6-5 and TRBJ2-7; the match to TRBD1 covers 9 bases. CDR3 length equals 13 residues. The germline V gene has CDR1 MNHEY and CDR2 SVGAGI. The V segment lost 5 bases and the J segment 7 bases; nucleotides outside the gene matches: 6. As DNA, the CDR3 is TGTGCCAGCAGTCAGGGGACAGGGCTTGAGCAGTACTTC. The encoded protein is CASSQGTGLEQYF.

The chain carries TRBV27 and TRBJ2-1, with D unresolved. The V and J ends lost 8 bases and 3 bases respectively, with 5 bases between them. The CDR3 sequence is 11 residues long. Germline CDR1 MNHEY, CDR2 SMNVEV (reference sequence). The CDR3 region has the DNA TGTGCCAGCTTCCGCTACAATGAGCAGTTCTTC. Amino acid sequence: CASFRYNEQFF.

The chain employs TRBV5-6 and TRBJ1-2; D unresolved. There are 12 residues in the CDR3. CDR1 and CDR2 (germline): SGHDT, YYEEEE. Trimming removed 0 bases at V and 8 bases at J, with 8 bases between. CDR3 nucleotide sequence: TGTGCCAGCAGCTTGGTTGGGGAGGGCTACACCTTC. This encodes CASSLVGEGYTF.

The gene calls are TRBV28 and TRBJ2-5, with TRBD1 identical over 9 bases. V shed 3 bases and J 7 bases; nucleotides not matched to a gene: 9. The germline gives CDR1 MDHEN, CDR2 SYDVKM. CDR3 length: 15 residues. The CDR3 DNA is TGTGCCAGCAGTTTTGGGACAGGGAGGTTTGGGACCCAGTACTTC. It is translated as CASSFGTGRFGTQYF.

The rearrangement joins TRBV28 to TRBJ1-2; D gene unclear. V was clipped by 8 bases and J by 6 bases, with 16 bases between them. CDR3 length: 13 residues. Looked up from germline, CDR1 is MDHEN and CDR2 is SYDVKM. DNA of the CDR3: TGTGCCAGCTTTAGCCCCCTGACGGATGGCTACACCTTC. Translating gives CASFSPLTDGYTF.

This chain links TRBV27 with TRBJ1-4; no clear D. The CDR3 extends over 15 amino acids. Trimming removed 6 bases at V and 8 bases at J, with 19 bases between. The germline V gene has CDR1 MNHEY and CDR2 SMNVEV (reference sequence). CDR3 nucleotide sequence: TGTGCCAGCAGCCAAGTTTCGGGTTTTGGGGAAAAACTGTTTTTT. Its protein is CASSQVSGFGEKLFF.

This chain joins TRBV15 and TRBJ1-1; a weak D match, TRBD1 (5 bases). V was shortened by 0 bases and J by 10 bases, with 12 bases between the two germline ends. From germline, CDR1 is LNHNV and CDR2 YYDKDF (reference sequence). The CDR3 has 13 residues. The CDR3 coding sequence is TGTGCCACCAGCAGAGATTTTCTGGGGGGAGCTTTCTTT. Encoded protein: CATSRDFLGGAFF.

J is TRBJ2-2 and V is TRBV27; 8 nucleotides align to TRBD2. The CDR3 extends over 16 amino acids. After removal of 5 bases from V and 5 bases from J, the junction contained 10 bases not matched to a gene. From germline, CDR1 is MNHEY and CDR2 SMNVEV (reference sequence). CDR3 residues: CASSRTSGTRTGELFF. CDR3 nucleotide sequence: TGTGCCAGCAGTCGAACCTCCGGGACTAGAACCGGGGAGCTGTTTTTT.

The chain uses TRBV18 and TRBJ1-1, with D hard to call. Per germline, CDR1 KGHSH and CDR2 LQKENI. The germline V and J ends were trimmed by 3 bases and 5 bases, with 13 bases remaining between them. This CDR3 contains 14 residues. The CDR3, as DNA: TGTGCCAGCTCACCTGCGGGTTTGGGAACTGAAGCTTTCTTT. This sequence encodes CASSPAGLGTEAFF. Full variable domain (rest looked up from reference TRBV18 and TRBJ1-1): NAGVMQNPRHLVRRRGQEARLRCSPMKGHSHVYWYRQLPEEGLKFMVYLQKENIIDESGMPKERFSAEFPKEGPSILRIQQVVRGDSAAYFCASSPAGLGTEAFFGQGTRLTVV.

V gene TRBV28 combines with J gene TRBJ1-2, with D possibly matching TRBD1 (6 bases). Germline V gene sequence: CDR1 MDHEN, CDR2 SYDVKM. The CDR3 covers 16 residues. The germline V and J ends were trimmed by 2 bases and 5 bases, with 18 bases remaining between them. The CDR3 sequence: CASSLLQDSQLYGYTF. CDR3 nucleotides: TGTGCCAGCAGTTTACTCCAGGACAGCCAACTTTATGGCTACACCTTC.

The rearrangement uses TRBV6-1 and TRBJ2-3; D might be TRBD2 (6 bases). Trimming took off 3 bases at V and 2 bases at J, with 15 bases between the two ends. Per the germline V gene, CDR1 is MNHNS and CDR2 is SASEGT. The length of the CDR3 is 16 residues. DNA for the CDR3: TGTGCCAGCAGTGATCACCCGGGACTCGTCACAGATACGCAGTATTTT. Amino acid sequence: CASSDHPGLVTDTQYF.

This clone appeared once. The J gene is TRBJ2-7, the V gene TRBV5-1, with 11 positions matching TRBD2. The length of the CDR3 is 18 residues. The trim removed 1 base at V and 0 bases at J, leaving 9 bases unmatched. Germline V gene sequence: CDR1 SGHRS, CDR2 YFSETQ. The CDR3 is CASSLSASGRTSSYEQYF. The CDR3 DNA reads TGCGCCAGCAGCTTGTCGGCTAGCGGGAGGACCAGCTCCTACGAGCAGTACTTC. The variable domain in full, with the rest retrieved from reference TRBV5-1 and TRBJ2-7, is KAGVTQTPRYLIKTRGQQVTLSCSPISGHRSVSWYQQTPGQGLQFLFEYFSETQRNKGNFPGRFSGRQFSNSRSEMNVSTLELGDSALYLCASSLSASGRTSSYEQYFGPGTRLTVT.

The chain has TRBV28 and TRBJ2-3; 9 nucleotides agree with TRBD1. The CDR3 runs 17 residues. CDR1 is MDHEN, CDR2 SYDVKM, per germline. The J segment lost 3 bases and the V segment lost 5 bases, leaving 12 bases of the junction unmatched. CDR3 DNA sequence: TGTGCCAGCAGTACCACTCGGACAGGGGCGGCTACAGATACGCAGTATTTT. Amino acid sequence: CASSTTRTGAATDTQYF.

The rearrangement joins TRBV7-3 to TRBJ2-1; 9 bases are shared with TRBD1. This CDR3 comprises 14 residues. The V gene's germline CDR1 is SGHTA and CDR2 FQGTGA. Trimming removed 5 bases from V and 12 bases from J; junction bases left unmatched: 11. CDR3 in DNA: TGTGCCAGCAGCGCATCGGAAGGACAGGGGTGGCAGTTCTTC. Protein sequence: CASSASEGQGWQFF.